Following are 30 T cell receptor beta chains from one sample sequenced in a study of cytomegalovirus exposure and HLA in healthy donors. The method was immunoSEQ multiplex PCR; TCRdb's version includes in-frame clones alone and lacks a portion of them. The sample has over 45,000 clones; approximately 93% are singletons. Sequencing was carried out using PBMCs. These receptors came from a woman aged 18-30 years in good health and CMV-seronegative.

This clone was recorded only once. The sample contains more than one DNA sequence encoding this CDR3. The V call is TRBV6-5, the J call TRBJ1-1; 7 positions match TRBD1. Germline assignment: CDR1 MNHEY and CDR2 SVGAGI. The length of the CDR3 is 14 residues. J lost 3 bases, V lost 2 bases, and 3 bases had no gene match. The DNA of the CDR3 is TGTGCCAGCAGTTACAGGGGGCGAGACACTGAAGCTTTCTTT. This encodes CASSYRGRDTEAFF.

J is TRBJ2-1 and V is TRBV29-1; D gene uncertain. V lost 4 bases and J lost 6, with 13 bases in between. This CDR3 spans 13 amino acids. CDR1 and CDR2 from the germline V gene are SQVTM and ANQGSEA. As DNA, the CDR3 is TGCAGCGTTGGCGCCCCCCTCTTCAATGAGCAGTTCTTC. Protein sequence: CSVGAPLFNEQFF.

In nucleotides, the CDR3 is TGTGCCAGCAAGAAGGCTAGCGGGGGGACCGGTGAGCAGTTCTTC. Translating gives CASKKASGGTGEQFF. This chain joins TRBV6-1 and TRBJ2-1; TRBD2 aligns across 11 bases. Germline assignment: CDR1 MNHNS and CDR2 SASEGT. This CDR3 is 15 amino acids long. V lost 7 bases, J lost 9 bases, and 11 bases stayed unmatched.

V is TRBV10-3 and J is TRBJ1-1; possibly TRBD1 for D (5 bases). V lost 10 bases, J lost 6 bases, and 9 bases lay in between. CDR3 length: 10 amino acids. Germline values: CDR1 ENHRY, CDR2 SYGVKD. CDR3 amino acids: CATQGAEAFF. The CDR3 DNA follows: TGTGCCACTCAGGGTGCTGAAGCTTTCTTT.

This rearrangement joins TRBV19 to TRBJ1-5; possibly TRBD1 for D (5 bases). Trimming cost V 3 bases and J 4 bases, with 13 bases left between them. The CDR3 runs 15 residues. Germline CDR1 LNHDA, CDR2 SQIVND (reference sequence). Here the CDR3 reads CASSIRGVVNQPQHF. The CDR3, as DNA: TGTGCCAGTAGTATCCGGGGGGTGGTAAATCAGCCCCAGCATTTT.

The V gene is TRBV9, the J gene TRBJ2-1, with 9 bases lining up with TRBD2. CDR1 SGDLS and CDR2 YYNGEE come from the germline V gene. The CDR3 has 14 amino acids. V dropped 3 bases and J dropped 7; count of bases not matched to a gene: 5. The chain's CDR3 is CASSAETSGNEQFF. The CDR3 DNA reads as TGTGCCAGCAGCGCCGAAACTAGCGGGAATGAGCAGTTCTTC.

The rearrangement uses TRBV19 and TRBJ2-1, with D uncertain. The CDR3 covers 15 residues. V was pared by 3 bases and J by 7 bases, with 16 bases between. Germline V gives CDR1 LNHDA, CDR2 SQIVND (reference sequence). The CDR3 loop is CASSIPLRLINEQFF. The CDR3 nucleotides read TGTGCCAGTAGTATCCCCCTTAGATTGATAAATGAGCAGTTCTTC.

This rearrangement joins TRBV2 to TRBJ2-5; 7 nucleotides line up with TRBD2. CDR1 and CDR2 (germline): SNHLY, FYNNEI. The CDR3 has 14 amino acids. The V and J ends lost 9 bases and 5 bases, in that order; junction bases with no gene match: 12. The CDR3 here is CASSRSGRRETQYF. CDR3 DNA: TGTGCCAGTAGTCGGTCCGGGAGGAGGGAGACCCAGTACTTC.

This chain connects TRBV6-6 to TRBJ2-7; 7 nucleotides line up with TRBD1. Unmatched junction bases numbered 4, after V lost 1 base and J lost 1 base. CDR1 is MNHNY, CDR2 SVGAGI, per germline (reference sequence). The CDR3 spans 15 residues. CDR3 amino acids: CASSYYGTESYEQYF. The CDR3 DNA reads TGTGCCAGCAGTTACTACGGGACAGAGTCCTACGAGCAGTACTTC.

The CDR3 loop is CASSLAAGYDTDTQYF. CDR3 sequence (DNA): TGTGCCAGCAGCTTAGCGGCGGGATATGACACAGATACGCAGTATTTT. This chain joins TRBV7-8 and TRBJ2-3, with D maybe TRBD2 (6 bases). CDR1 and CDR2 (germline): SGHVS, FQNEAQ. V dropped 0 bases and J dropped 2 bases, with 12 bases sitting between them. The CDR3 loop spans 16 amino acids.

The chain has TRBV11-3 and TRBJ1-4; D is unclear. The V end was cut by 2 bases, the J end by 12 bases, with 13 bases between. The length of the CDR3 is 13 residues. Per the germline V gene, CDR1 is SGHNT and CDR2 is YENEEA. The chain's CDR3 is CASSLPPSYELFF. The CDR3 DNA follows: TGTGCCAGCAGCTTACCCCCGTCTTATGAACTGTTTTTT. Supplemented by reference TRBV11-3 and TRBJ1-4, the full variable domain reads EAGVVQSPRYKIIEKKQPVAFWCNPISGHNTLYWYLQNLGQGPELLIRYENEEAVDDSQLPKDRFSAERLKGVDSTLKIQPAELGDSAVYLCASSLPPSYELFFGSGTQLSVL.

The J gene is TRBJ1-4, the V gene TRBV9; the D gene is possibly TRBD1 (5 bases). Per germline, CDR1 SGDLS and CDR2 YYNGEE. The ends were cut back, 0 bases at V and 3 bases at J, with 12 bases in the middle. The length of the CDR3 is 16 residues. CDR3 DNA: TGTGCCAGCAGCGTAGGGAACAGGTCCCCTAATGAAAAACTGTTTTTT. Translation gives CASSVGNRSPNEKLFF. The whole variable domain, remainder taken from reference TRBV9 and TRBJ1-4, is DSGVTQTPKHLITATGQRVTLRCSPRSGDLSVYWYQQSLDQGLQFLIQYYNGEERAKGNILERFSAQQFPDLHSELNLSSLELGDSALYFCASSVGNRSPNEKLFFGSGTQLSVL.

The V call is TRBV5-5, the J call TRBJ2-5; 9 nucleotides agree with TRBD2. This CDR3 has 18 amino acids. V shed 0 bases and J 0 bases; nucleotides not matched to a gene: 9. CDR1 and CDR2 (germline): SGHKS, YYEKEE (reference sequence). The CDR3, as DNA: TGTGCCAGCAGCTTGGTAGGGGAGCGGGGGGTAAACCAAGAGACCCAGTACTTC. Translation gives CASSLVGERGVNQETQYF.

The chain links TRBV2 to TRBJ1-1, with TRBD1 as a possible D gene (6 bases). CDR1 is SNHLY and CDR2 is FYNNEI in the germline V gene. Trimming took off 6 bases at V and 0 bases at J, with 8 bases between the two ends. This CDR3 has 13 amino acids. The chain's CDR3 is CASRYRVNTEAFF. Written as DNA, the CDR3 is TGTGCCAGCAGGTACAGGGTGAACACTGAAGCTTTCTTT.

The chain joins TRBV7-8 to TRBJ1-3; 7 bases are shared with TRBD1. After removal of 1 base from V and 3 bases from J, the junction contained 6 bases not matched to a gene. Germline V gene sequence: CDR1 SGHVS, CDR2 FQNEAQ. CDR3 length equals 16 residues. CDR3 region: CASSLGRGQGGNTIYF. In nucleotides, the CDR3 is TGTGCCAGCAGCTTAGGGAGGGGGCAGGGTGGAAACACCATATATTTT. The variable domain in full, completed from reference TRBV7-8 and TRBJ1-3, reads GAGVSQSPRYKVAKRGQDVALRCDPISGHVSLFWYQQALGQGPEFLTYFQNEAQLDKSGLPSDRFFAERPEGSVSTLKIQRTQQEDSAVYLCASSLGRGQGGNTIYFGEGSWLTVV.

The rearrangement links TRBV6-5 to TRBJ1-2, with a tentative D call TRBD1 (5 bases). Germline assignment: CDR1 MNHEY and CDR2 SVGAGI. V dropped 7 bases and J dropped 4 bases, with 13 bases sitting between them. The length of the CDR3 is 13 residues. DNA of the CDR3: TGTGCCAGCACCCAAAGGGGTAGCTATGGCTACACCTTC. The encoded protein is CASTQRGSYGYTF.

V usage is TRBV6-5 and J usage is TRBJ1-1; a weak D match, TRBD1 (5 bases). CDR1 MNHEY and CDR2 SVGAGI come from the germline V gene. The CDR3 is 14 amino acids. Trimming left V 5 bases short and J 8 bases short, with 18 bases between. The CDR3 loop reads CASSGPGGSGEAFF. The CDR3 bases are TGTGCCAGCAGTGGCCCCGGGGGAAGTGGGGAAGCTTTCTTT.

This chain links TRBV27 with TRBJ2-1, with 7 nucleotides matching TRBD2. The germline gives CDR1 MNHEY, CDR2 SMNVEV (reference sequence). CDR3 length: 21 amino acids. V lost 6 bases, J lost 0 bases, and 23 bases stayed unmatched. The CDR3 protein is CASSLKTGGFRPFLSYNEQFF. CDR3 nucleotide sequence: TGTGCCAGCAGCCTAAAAACCGGGGGGTTTAGGCCCTTTCTCTCCTACAATGAGCAGTTCTTC.

This clone was detected only once. The genes are TRBV27 and TRBJ2-1, with D perhaps matching TRBD1 (5 bases). V lost 2 bases and J lost 2, with 7 bases in between. This CDR3 is 14 amino acids long. CDR1 is MNHEY, CDR2 SMNVEV, per germline (reference sequence). Written as DNA, the CDR3 is TGTGCCAGCAGTTTAAGGGGTACCTACAATGAGCAGTTCTTC. Translating it yields CASSLRGTYNEQFF.

The chain joins TRBV23-1 to TRBJ2-1, with no clear D. TRBV23-1 has ORF status, its function being uncertain. The germline V and J ends were trimmed by 0 bases and 9 bases, with 18 bases remaining between them. The CDR3 extends over 16 amino acids. CDR3 nucleotides: TGCGCCAGCAGTCAATCTCGGTGGTCCCAACCGAGTGAGCAGTTCTTC. Translated, it gives CASSQSRWSQPSEQFF.

The J gene is TRBJ1-2, the V gene TRBV9; D is perhaps TRBD1 (5 bases). This CDR3 has 14 residues. Germline V lookup: CDR1 SGDLS, CDR2 YYNGEE. With 1 base removed from V and 12 bases from J, the gap between germline ends came to 19 bases. The CDR3 DNA reads TGTGCCAGCAGCGTATTGCAGATAGGATGGGGCCACACCTTC. It yields the protein CASSVLQIGWGHTF.

The gene calls are TRBV12-5 and TRBJ1-2, with a tentative D call TRBD1 (6 bases). Germline V gives CDR1 LGHNT, CDR2 FRNRAP. Trimming shortened V by 1 base and J by 6 bases, and 12 bases separated the two germline ends. This CDR3 spans 14 amino acids. The CDR3 reads CASGLDTGNHGYTF. As DNA, the CDR3 is TGTGCTAGTGGTTTGGATACAGGGAACCATGGCTACACCTTC.

J is TRBJ2-4 and V is TRBV19, with D perhaps TRBD1 (5 bases). The CDR3 spans 15 residues. Looked up from germline, CDR1 is LNHDA and CDR2 is SQIVND (reference sequence). The V end lost 6 bases, the J end lost 10 bases, and 22 bases lay between the germline ends. The CDR3: CASSRQSPWSAIQYF. The CDR3 coding sequence is TGTGCCAGTAGCAGACAGTCCCCTTGGTCAGCGATTCAGTACTTC.

The rearrangement links TRBV2 to TRBJ2-7; 7 bases agree with TRBD1. The J segment lost 5 bases and the V segment lost 3 bases, leaving 7 bases of the junction unmatched. Germline V CDR1 and CDR2: SNHLY, FYNNEI. This CDR3 has 14 amino acids. CDR3 amino acids: CASSDDTGANEQYF. CDR3 nucleotides: TGTGCCAGCAGTGATGACACAGGGGCTAACGAGCAGTACTTC.

V is TRBV27 and J is TRBJ1-1, with TRBD1 as a possible D gene (5 bases). Looked up from germline, CDR1 is MNHEY and CDR2 is SMNVEV (reference sequence). V lost 3 bases and J 0 bases, leaving 11 bases between the germline ends. CDR3 size: 15 residues. Here the CDR3 reads CASSFGAGMNTEAFF. In DNA form, the CDR3 reads TGTGCCAGCAGTTTTGGGGCGGGAATGAACACTGAAGCTTTCTTT.

The chain joins TRBV5-8 to TRBJ1-2; D is uncertain. The V end was cut by 2 bases, the J end by 1 base, with 6 bases between. This CDR3 has 13 residues. CDR1 and CDR2 from the germline V gene are SGHTS and YDEGEE. CDR3 bases: TGTGCCAGCAGCTTAAGGAGTAACTATGGCTACACCTTC. Translating gives CASSLRSNYGYTF.

CDR3 amino acids: CASGSRYNEQFF. CDR3 DNA sequence: TGTGCCAGCGGGAGTCGGTACAATGAGCAGTTCTTC. The chain has TRBV9 and TRBJ2-1, with D possibly being TRBD2 (5 bases). CDR1 and CDR2 (germline): SGDLS, YYNGEE. Trimming left V 7 bases short and J 4 bases short, with 9 bases between. The CDR3 has 12 amino acids.

CDR3 sequence reads: CASSYSTGVTDTQYF. As DNA, the CDR3 is TGTGCCAGCAGTTACTCGACAGGGGTCACAGATACGCAGTATTTT. The chain uses TRBV6-5 and TRBJ2-3; 8 bases are shared with TRBD1. Germline V lookup: CDR1 MNHEY, CDR2 SVGAGI. CDR3 length: 15 amino acids. After removal of 0 bases from V and 2 bases from J, the junction contained 1 base not matched to a gene.

The chain couples TRBV19 to TRBJ2-7, with D maybe TRBD1 (5 bases). Germline CDR1 LNHDA, CDR2 SQIVND (reference sequence). The CDR3 loop spans 17 amino acids. The ends were cut back, 3 bases at V and 3 bases at J, with 21 bases in the middle. CDR3 DNA sequence: TGTGCCAGTAGTATCAGGGCCATCCCCACTTACCGCTACGAGCAGTACTTC. Its protein is CASSIRAIPTYRYEQYF.

The rearrangement uses TRBV19 and TRBJ1-5, with D possibly matching TRBD1 (5 bases). Germline CDR1 and CDR2: LNHDA and SQIVND (reference sequence). The V and J ends lost 7 bases and 0 bases respectively, with 16 bases between them. This CDR3 is built from 16 residues. CDR3 protein: CASTTRGENSNQPQHF. DNA of the CDR3: TGTGCCAGTACCACCCGGGGGGAAAATAGCAATCAGCCCCAGCATTTT.